This TCR beta chain was profiled in a study of metastatic and nonmetastatic thyroid tumors. TCRdb reanalyzed the PCR reads with MiXCR. In the table there are 30,000 to 40,000 clones, about a fifth of which are singletons. This clone was recorded only once. The V gene's germline CDR1 is SGDLS and CDR2 YYNGEE. V trimming: 9 bases; J trimming: 4 bases; junction bases outside the gene matches: 10. This CDR3 has 15 residues. All patients were untreated before thyroid surgery. The sequencing sample was made of tumor tissue. The origin of this receptor is a male donor with papillary thyroid cancer or a benign thyroid nodule (not recorded which). Some clones in this sample may be carry-over from other donors' samples. The V call is TRBV9, the J call TRBJ2-1; the match to TRBD2 covers 10 bases. In nucleotides, the CDR3 is TGTGCCAATAGCGCCGGGACTAGCGAGTACAATGAGCAGTTCTTC. Encoded protein: CANSAGTSEYNEQFF.